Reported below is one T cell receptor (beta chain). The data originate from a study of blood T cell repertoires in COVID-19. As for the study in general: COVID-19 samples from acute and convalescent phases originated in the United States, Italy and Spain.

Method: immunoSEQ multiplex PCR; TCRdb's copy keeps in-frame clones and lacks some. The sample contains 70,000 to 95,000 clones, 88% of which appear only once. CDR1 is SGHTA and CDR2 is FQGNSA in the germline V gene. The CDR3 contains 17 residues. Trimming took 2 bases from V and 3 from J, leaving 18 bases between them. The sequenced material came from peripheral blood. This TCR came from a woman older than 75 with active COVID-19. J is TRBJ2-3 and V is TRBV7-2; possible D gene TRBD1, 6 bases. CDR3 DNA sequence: TGTGCCAGCAGCTTAATCGCGGCGTCTCAGGGGACAGATACGCAGTATTTT. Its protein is CASSLIAASQGTDTQYF.